The rows below give T cell receptor beta chains drawn from one sample of a study of T cells in Graves' hyperthyroidism and ophthalmopathy. TCRdb called the multiplex PCR reads again in MiXCR, with one record for every CDR3 protein. The data hold around 400,000 distinct CDR3 sequences, with roughly 25% observed a single time. Sequencing was done on a sample of blood. The receptors stem from a man aged 45-60 years with Graves' hyperthyroidism. CDR3s include the opening cysteine and the closing phenylalanine or tryptophan. D genes are given only for firm matches. Rows may omit the clone size; those that give it use once, few, many or a size class.

cdr3_aa: CASSVAWSAYNEQFF
cdr3_nt: TGTGCCAGCAGCGTAGCTTGGAGCGCCTACAATGAGCAGTTCTTC
j_call: TRBJ2-1
clone_size: NA
d_call: NA
v_call: TRBV9

cdr3_aa: CSASTGAGSGPGNTIYF
cdr3_nt: TGCAGCGCTAGTACGGGAGCGGGCTCAGGTCCTGGAAACACCATATATTTT
j_call: TRBJ1-3
clone_size: NA
d_call: NA
v_call: TRBV20-1

cdr3_aa: CASSLSYGVTEAFF
cdr3_nt: TGTGCCAGCAGTTTATCGTATGGGGTAACTGAAGCTTTCTTT
j_call: TRBJ1-1
clone_size: few
d_call: NA
v_call: TRBV27

cdr3_aa: CASSWDREGSPLHF
cdr3_nt: TGTGCCAGCTCATGGGACAGGGAAGGGTCACCCCTCCACTTT
j_call: TRBJ1-6
clone_size: few
d_call: TRBD1
v_call: TRBV27

cdr3_aa: CSARGDGLAGSPDTQYF
cdr3_nt: TGCAGTGCTAGAGGGGATGGACTAGCAGGATCACCGGATACGCAGTATTTT
j_call: TRBJ2-3
clone_size: NA
d_call: TRBD2
v_call: TRBV20-1

cdr3_aa: CASSLGYSADSIQYF
cdr3_nt: TGCGCCAGCAGCTTGGGTTATAGCGCCGATAGCATTCAGTACTTC
j_call: TRBJ2-4
clone_size: NA
d_call: NA
v_call: TRBV5-1

cdr3_aa: CASKRSLAGGDTQYF
cdr3_nt: TGTGCCAGCAAGCGGTCACTAGCGGGAGGGGATACGCAGTATTTT
j_call: TRBJ2-3
clone_size: many
d_call: TRBD2
v_call: TRBV2

cdr3_aa: CASSYLENTGELFF
cdr3_nt: TGTGCCAGCAGTTACCTCGAGAACACCGGGGAGCTGTTTTTT
j_call: TRBJ2-2
clone_size: NA
d_call: NA
v_call: TRBV6-5

cdr3_aa: CASSQDGASSSYEQYF
cdr3_nt: TGTGCCAGCAGCCAAGATGGGGCTTCGAGCTCCTACGAGCAGTACTTC
j_call: TRBJ2-7
clone_size: NA
d_call: NA
v_call: TRBV3-1

cdr3_aa: CASSMRGSGANVLTF
cdr3_nt: TGTGCCAGTAGTATGAGGGGTTCTGGGGCCAACGTCCTGACTTTC
j_call: TRBJ2-6
clone_size: NA
d_call: NA
v_call: TRBV19

cdr3_aa: CASSSPGLAVYEQYF
cdr3_nt: TGCGCCAGCAGCTCTCCGGGACTAGCGGTCTACGAGCAGTACTTC
j_call: TRBJ2-7
clone_size: NA
d_call: TRBD2
v_call: TRBV5-1

cdr3_aa: CSARDPRGHQETQYF
cdr3_nt: TGCAGTGCTAGAGATCCCAGGGGTCACCAAGAGACCCAGTACTTC
j_call: TRBJ2-5
clone_size: NA
d_call: NA
v_call: TRBV20-1

cdr3_aa: CASSEVGYEQFF
cdr3_nt: TGTGCCAGCAGTGAAGTTGGGTATGAGCAGTTCTTC
j_call: TRBJ2-1
clone_size: NA
d_call: NA
v_call: TRBV6-1

cdr3_aa: CASSLTEDTLEHGYTF
cdr3_nt: TGTGCCAGCAGCTTGACCGAGGACACCTTGGAACACGGCTACACCTTC
j_call: TRBJ1-2
clone_size: few
d_call: NA
v_call: TRBV11-2

cdr3_aa: CASSYSRLFF
cdr3_nt: TGTGCCAGCAGTTACTCGAGATTGTTCTTC
j_call: TRBJ2-1
clone_size: NA
d_call: NA
v_call: TRBV6-2/TRBV6-3

cdr3_aa: CASSFGGAGNTEAFF
cdr3_nt: TGTGCCAGCAGTTTTGGGGGGGCCGGAAACACTGAAGCTTTCTTT
j_call: TRBJ1-1
clone_size: many
d_call: NA
v_call: TRBV28

cdr3_aa: CASSATRAEGQPQHF
cdr3_nt: TGTGCCAGCAGCGCTACCCGGGCCGAGGGTCAGCCCCAGCATTTT
j_call: TRBJ1-5
clone_size: many
d_call: NA
v_call: TRBV7-9

cdr3_aa: CASSQDRGGGRNTEAFF
cdr3_nt: TGCGCCAGCAGCCAAGATCGAGGGGGGGGGCGGAACACTGAAGCTTTCTTT
j_call: TRBJ1-1
clone_size: NA
d_call: NA
v_call: TRBV4-1

cdr3_aa: CASSKQGGNSYEQYF
cdr3_nt: TGTGCCAGCAGTAAACAGGGTGGGAACTCCTACGAGCAGTACTTC
j_call: TRBJ2-7
clone_size: few
d_call: NA
v_call: TRBV27

cdr3_aa: CASSQTGHSNEKLVF
cdr3_nt: TGTGCCAGCAGCCAAACAGGACACTCTAATGAAAAACTGGTTTTT
j_call: TRBJ1-4
clone_size: NA
d_call: NA
v_call: TRBV11-3

cdr3_aa: CASRSDTYYGYTF
cdr3_nt: TGTGCCAGCAGGTCCGACACCTACTATGGCTACACCTTC
j_call: TRBJ1-2
clone_size: few
d_call: NA
v_call: TRBV7-9

cdr3_aa: CSARDLGGGTGGYTF
cdr3_nt: TGCAGTGCTAGGGACCTTGGAGGGGGCACGGGTGGCTACACCTTC
j_call: TRBJ1-2
clone_size: few
d_call: TRBD1
v_call: TRBV20-1

cdr3_aa: CASSLDGGWGQPQHF
cdr3_nt: TGTGCCAGCAGTTTAGATGGAGGTTGGGGGCAGCCCCAGCATTTT
j_call: TRBJ1-5
clone_size: many
d_call: NA
v_call: TRBV12-3/TRBV12-4

cdr3_aa: CASSLQGTSGEQYF
cdr3_nt: TGTGCCAGCAGTCTACAGGGAACTTCGGGCGAGCAGTACTTC
j_call: TRBJ2-7
clone_size: many
d_call: NA
v_call: TRBV28

cdr3_aa: CSASDPSGPEQFF
cdr3_nt: TGCAGTGCTAGTGATCCTAGCGGGCCGGAGCAGTTCTTC
j_call: TRBJ2-1
clone_size: NA
d_call: TRBD2
v_call: TRBV20-1

cdr3_aa: CSANLASGGAKNIQYF
cdr3_nt: TGCAGTGCTAATTTGGCTAGCGGGGGGGCAAAAAACATTCAGTACTTC
j_call: TRBJ2-4
clone_size: NA
d_call: TRBD2
v_call: TRBV20-1

cdr3_aa: CSARDRYKGLYEQYF
cdr3_nt: TGCAGTGCTAGAGATCGATACAAGGGGTTGTACGAGCAGTACTTC
j_call: TRBJ2-7
clone_size: NA
d_call: NA
v_call: TRBV20-1

cdr3_aa: CASSRLSEQFF
cdr3_nt: TGTGCCAGCAGCCGTCTAAGCGAACAGTTCTTC
j_call: TRBJ2-1
clone_size: few
d_call: NA
v_call: TRBV12-3/TRBV12-4

cdr3_aa: CASTPVGNTEAFF
cdr3_nt: TGTGCCAGCACCCCCGTGGGGAACACTGAAGCTTTCTTT
j_call: TRBJ1-1
clone_size: few
d_call: NA
v_call: TRBV12-3/TRBV12-4

cdr3_aa: CAITPREWGEAFF
cdr3_nt: TGTGCCATCACCCCCCGGGAGTGGGGGGAGGCTTTCTTT
j_call: TRBJ1-1
clone_size: few
d_call: NA
v_call: TRBV10-3

cdr3_aa: CASSQSVLGPTVNEQFF
cdr3_nt: TGTGCCAGCAGCCAATCTGTTTTAGGGCCTACTGTAAATGAGCAGTTCTTC
j_call: TRBJ2-1
clone_size: few
d_call: NA
v_call: TRBV3-1

cdr3_aa: CASRVAGLADAWAYNEQFF
cdr3_nt: TGTGCCAGCAGAGTAGCGGGACTAGCGGACGCCTGGGCCTACAATGAGCAGTTCTTC
j_call: TRBJ2-1
clone_size: few
d_call: TRBD2
v_call: TRBV6-1

cdr3_aa: CSARDQSEREVLSTDTQYF
cdr3_nt: TGCAGTGCTAGAGATCAATCCGAGCGGGAGGTCCTTAGCACAGATACGCAGTATTTT
j_call: TRBJ2-3
clone_size: NA
d_call: TRBD2
v_call: TRBV20-1

cdr3_aa: CASSLEGGSYNSPRHF
cdr3_nt: TGTGCCAGCAGCTTAGAGGGGGGCTCCTATAATTCACCCCGCCACTTT
j_call: TRBJ1-6
clone_size: NA
d_call: NA
v_call: TRBV7-6

cdr3_aa: CSGSGGPTETQYF
cdr3_nt: TGCAGTGGAAGCGGGGGACCAACAGAGACCCAGTACTTC
j_call: TRBJ2-5
clone_size: many
d_call: TRBD2
v_call: TRBV20-1

cdr3_aa: CASSPQGPDTGELFF
cdr3_nt: TGTGCCAGCTCACCCCAGGGGCCAGACACCGGGGAGCTGTTTTTT
j_call: TRBJ2-2
clone_size: many
d_call: NA
v_call: TRBV18